Following are 32 T cell receptor beta chains from one sample sequenced in a study of blood T cell repertoires in COVID-19. TCRdb's copy holds only in-frame clones and misses some; the assay was immunoSEQ multiplex PCR. The table records some 180,000 clones, approximately 90% of them present only once. The sample taken for sequencing was PBMCs or T cells enriched from blood (not recorded which). These receptor sequences come from a woman aged 40-49 years in a cohort exposed to, infected with or recovered from COVID-19 (not recorded which).

The V call is TRBV27, the J call TRBJ1-1; 11 nucleotides align to TRBD1. The junction had 4 bases not matched to a gene; V was cut back by 3 bases and J by 7 bases. Germline V gives CDR1 MNHEY, CDR2 SMNVEV (reference sequence). This CDR3 has 14 amino acids. The CDR3 here is CASSLDRGRSEAFF. CDR3 nucleotides: TGTGCCAGCAGTTTGGACAGGGGGCGGAGTGAAGCTTTCTTT.

The chain is built from TRBV29-1 and TRBJ1-1; 7 bases are a match to TRBD1. Losses at the gene ends were 8 bases for V and 0 bases for J; bases not matched to a gene: 18. The CDR3 has 17 amino acids. Germline V lookup: CDR1 SQVTM, CDR2 ANQGSEA. The CDR3 nucleotides are TGCAGCACCTTGAGGCCGGATCCGGGACAGTTGAACACTGAAGCTTTCTTT. It specifies CSTLRPDPGQLNTEAFF.

The V and J genes are TRBV11-2 and TRBJ2-5; TRBD1 might be the D (6 bases). CDR1 is SGHAT, CDR2 FQNNGV, per germline. The germline V and J ends were trimmed by 5 bases and 2 bases, with 12 bases remaining between them. The CDR3 is 14 residues long. The CDR3, as DNA: TGTGCCAGCAGCCCCCAGGGGTGGCAAGAGACCCAGTACTTC. Translated: CASSPQGWQETQYF.

The genes are TRBV2 and TRBJ2-5; D is undetermined. Germline CDR1 reads SNHLY; CDR2 reads FYNNEI. This CDR3 is built from 14 residues. Trimming pared 0 bases from V and 4 bases from J, leaving 9 bases between. CDR3 sequence (DNA): TGTGCCAGCAGTGAAGCTAGCTTGGGAGAGACCCAGTACTTC. Its translation: CASSEASLGETQYF.

The V call is TRBV2, the J call TRBJ1-1; a possible D gene is TRBD1 (6 bases). The CDR3 sequence is 12 residues long. V was clipped by 5 bases and J by 4 bases, with 8 bases between them. Germline values: CDR1 SNHLY, CDR2 FYNNEI. CDR3 loop: CASSSRGTEAFF. The CDR3 DNA follows: TGTGCCAGCAGTTCCAGGGGCACTGAAGCTTTCTTT. Based on the CDR3 plus reference TRBV2 and TRBJ1-1, the full variable domain is EPEVTQTPSHQVTQMGQEVILRCVPISNHLYFYWYRQILGQKVEFLVSFYNNEISEKSEIFDDQFSVERPDGSNFTLKIRSTKLEDSAMYFCASSSRGTEAFFGQGTRLTVV.

In its sample, this clone was seen once. The V call is TRBV11-2, the J call TRBJ2-5, with TRBD2 matching 13 bases. Unmatched junction bases numbered 8, after V lost 5 bases and J lost 5 bases. This CDR3 comprises 16 residues. Germline loops: CDR1 SGHAT, CDR2 FQNNGV. CDR3 nucleotides: TGTGCCAGCAGCCAGGGACTAGCGGGACGACAGGAGACCCAGTACTTC. Translated: CASSQGLAGRQETQYF.

This clone was detected only once. Here the CDR3 DNA reads TGTGCCAGCAGTCCGGGGTCTTATTCACCCCTCCACTTT. Its protein is CASSPGSYSPLHF. The chain employs TRBV27 and TRBJ1-6; unclear D gene. The length of the CDR3 is 13 residues. Germline CDR1 is MNHEY and CDR2 is SMNVEV (reference sequence). V dropped 5 bases and J dropped 8 bases, with 10 bases sitting between them.

The chain's CDR3 is CASSFGQGTPTDTQYF. The CDR3 DNA reads TGTGCCAGCAGCTTCGGACAGGGGACCCCCACAGATACGCAGTATTTT. The gene calls are TRBV7-9 and TRBJ2-3; 9 bases are a match to TRBD1. Germline lookup yields CDR1 SEHNR and CDR2 FQNEAQ (reference sequence). The CDR3 spans 16 residues. With 3 bases clipped from V and 2 bases from J, the junction kept 6 bases outside the gene matches.

The gene calls are TRBV5-1 and TRBJ1-5; no firm D call. V was trimmed by 1 base and J by 4 bases, leaving 9 bases between them. The CDR3 extends over 14 amino acids. CDR1 is SGHRS and CDR2 is YFSETQ in the germline V gene. DNA of the CDR3: TGCGCCAGCAGCTTGAACGGGGTGAATCAGCCCCAGCATTTT. It is translated as CASSLNGVNQPQHF.

The CDR3 protein is CATSASGLRQPQHF. CDR3 sequence (DNA): TGTGCCACCAGTGCCTCAGGGTTGAGGCAGCCCCAGCATTTT. This rearrangement joins TRBV24-1 to TRBJ1-5, with a tentative D call TRBD1 (5 bases). This CDR3 has 14 residues. V dropped 5 bases and J dropped 7 bases, with 14 bases sitting between them. Per germline, CDR1 KGHDR and CDR2 SFDVKD.

The J gene is TRBJ2-7, the V gene TRBV19; weak D call: TRBD1 (6 bases). Between the trimmed V and J ends, which lost 4 bases and 4 bases, there was a span of 14 bases. CDR3 length equals 14 residues. Germline loops: CDR1 LNHDA, CDR2 SQIVND (reference sequence). The CDR3 loop is CASSTGHRNYEQYF. CDR3 DNA sequence: TGTGCCAGTAGTACGGGACACCGGAATTACGAGCAGTACTTC.

The V gene is TRBV27, the J gene TRBJ1-4, with 9 bases identical to TRBD1. Germline V gene sequence: CDR1 MNHEY, CDR2 SMNVEV (reference sequence). The CDR3 is 14 amino acids. Trimming at V came to 4 bases and at J to 11 bases, leaving 8 bases not matched to a gene. This chain's CDR3 is CASSSGTGRLKLFF. CDR3 in DNA: TGTGCCAGCAGTTCCGGGACAGGGCGGTTGAAACTGTTTTTT.

This clone was seen a single time. The chain uses TRBV28 and TRBJ2-1; 7 bases align to TRBD1. After removal of 6 bases from V and 4 bases from J, the junction contained 3 bases not matched to a gene. CDR1 and CDR2 from the germline V gene are MDHEN and SYDVKM. CDR3 size: 13 residues. Here the CDR3 DNA reads TGTGCCAGCAGCGGGACAGCTTACAATGAGCAGTTCTTC. As protein: CASSGTAYNEQFF.

This clone showed up just once. This chain joins TRBV11-3 and TRBJ2-2, with 13 bases aligning to TRBD2. The CDR3 loop spans 20 amino acids. V was pared by 4 bases and J by 0 bases, with 11 bases of the junction left unmatched. CDR1 and CDR2 from the germline V gene are SGHNT and YENEEA. The CDR3: CASSSYLGTSGDPNTGELFF. The CDR3 nucleotides read TGTGCCAGCAGCTCCTATCTAGGGACTAGCGGGGATCCGAACACCGGGGAGCTGTTTTTT. Drawing the rest from reference TRBV11-3 and TRBJ2-2, the complete variable domain is EAGVVQSPRYKIIEKKQPVAFWCNPISGHNTLYWYLQNLGQGPELLIRYENEEAVDDSQLPKDRFSAERLKGVDSTLKIQPAELGDSAVYLCASSSYLGTSGDPNTGELFFGEGSRLTVL.

The CDR3 loop reads CASSLRTGSALEQYF. The CDR3, as DNA: TGTGCCAGCAGCCTCCGGACAGGGTCGGCCCTCGAGCAGTACTTC. The chain recombines TRBV3-1 (or the pseudogene TRBV3-2) with TRBJ2-7; 8 bases are a match to TRBD1. The CDR3 is 15 amino acids. CDR1 is LGHDT and CDR2 is YNNKEL in the germline V gene (reference sequence). V shed 4 bases and J 6 bases; nucleotides not matched to a gene: 11.

This clone was observed once. The J gene is TRBJ2-5, the V gene TRBV6-5, with 8 bases identical to TRBD1. The germline gives CDR1 MNHEY, CDR2 SVGAGI. Trimming at V came to 4 bases and at J to 1 base, leaving 5 bases not matched to a gene. The CDR3 length is 15 residues. The CDR3 is CASSFAGGTQETQYF. CDR3 bases: TGTGCCAGCAGTTTCGCAGGGGGCACCCAAGAGACCCAGTACTTC.

The V and J genes are TRBV5-1 and TRBJ2-3; weak D call: TRBD1 (6 bases). The CDR3 is 13 residues long. In germline, CDR1 is SGHRS, CDR2 YFSETQ. Trimming removed 2 bases at V and 3 bases at J, with 7 bases between. CDR3 loop: CASSLGGTDTQYF. CDR3 sequence (DNA): TGCGCCAGCAGCTTAGGGGGAACAGATACGCAGTATTTT.

The chain recombines TRBV10-1 with TRBJ2-1; D is unresolved. V shed 8 bases and J shed 0 bases, with 8 bases lying between them. Looked up from germline, CDR1 is WNHNN and CDR2 is SYGVQD (reference sequence). The CDR3 totals 13 residues. The CDR3 DNA reads as TGCGCCAGCCCGACAACCTCCTACAATGAGCAGTTCTTC. Protein sequence: CASPTTSYNEQFF.

Only one count was recorded for this clone. V is TRBV19 and J is TRBJ1-5; maybe TRBD1 (6 bases). Trimming removed 5 bases from V and 6 bases from J, with 17 bases in between. This CDR3 has 15 amino acids. Germline loops: CDR1 LNHDA, CDR2 SQIVND (reference sequence). DNA for the CDR3: TGTGCCAGTAGTTACTCTTTGGCAGGGGCTCAGCCCCAGCATTTT. It codes for CASSYSLAGAQPQHF.

The chain has TRBV7-8 and TRBJ1-5, with TRBD1 as a possible D gene (6 bases). The germline V and J ends were trimmed by 4 bases and 5 bases, with 15 bases remaining between them. The germline V gene encodes CDR1 SGHVS and CDR2 FQNEAQ. The CDR3 loop spans 15 amino acids. This chain's CDR3 is CASSYYLTGDQPQHF. CDR3 DNA: TGTGCCAGCAGCTACTATTTGACAGGCGATCAGCCCCAGCATTTT.

The chain links TRBV7-6 to TRBJ2-3; 14 bases are a match to TRBD2. Germline CDR1 is SGHVS and CDR2 is FNYEAQ. CDR3 length: 16 amino acids. V lost 6 bases, J lost 0 bases, and 2 bases stayed unmatched. CDR3 protein: CASRRLAGGSTDTQYF. In DNA form, the CDR3 reads TGTGCCAGCAGGAGACTAGCGGGGGGGAGCACAGATACGCAGTATTTT.

V usage is TRBV10-3 and J usage is TRBJ2-3, with D tentatively TRBD2 (5 bases). The CDR3 runs 15 residues. The germline V gene encodes CDR1 ENHRY and CDR2 SYGVKD. The V end lost 2 bases, the J end lost 0 bases, and 9 bases lay between the germline ends. CDR3 amino acids: CAISEQRRSTDTQYF. CDR3 in DNA: TGTGCCATCAGTGAGCAGCGGCGAAGCACAGATACGCAGTATTTT.

This clone was picked up one time. The CDR3 DNA reads as TGCGCCAGCAGCCAAGAAACTAGCGGGCTGCCAGATACGCAGTATTTT. Translating gives CASSQETSGLPDTQYF. The gene calls are TRBV4-1 and TRBJ2-3; 9 positions agree with TRBD2. The germline CDR1 and CDR2 sequences are MGHRA and YSYEKL. V was clipped by 0 bases and J by 4 bases; unmatched bases: 5. The CDR3 is 16 amino acids.

The V and J genes are TRBV5-5 and TRBJ1-1; D unclear. CDR1 is SGHKS, CDR2 YYEKEE, per germline (reference sequence). Trimming removed 7 bases from V and 10 bases from J, with 32 bases in between. The CDR3 runs 17 residues. DNA for the CDR3: TGTGCCAGCCTCCCCTTGGTTAGGGAACTAGACTGGGATGGAGCTTTCTTT. Translation: CASLPLVRELDWDGAFF.

The chain is built from TRBV10-2 and TRBJ2-1; tentative D call: TRBD1 (6 bases). Germline CDR1 WSHSY, CDR2 SAAADI. The V end was cut by 6 bases, the J end by 6 bases, with 18 bases between. The CDR3 contains 15 residues. CDR3 sequence: CASSLPTGTINEQFF. CDR3 nucleotide sequence: TGCGCCAGCAGCCTACCAACAGGGACCATCAATGAGCAGTTCTTC.

V and J are TRBV3-1 (or the pseudogene TRBV3-2) and TRBJ2-1, with TRBD2 matching 11 bases. From germline, CDR1 is LGHDT and CDR2 YNNKEL (reference sequence). V dropped 7 bases and J dropped 5; count of bases not matched to a gene: 7. The CDR3 runs 15 residues. As DNA, the CDR3 is TGTGCCAGCATGCCGGGACTAGCGGTAAACAATGAGCAGTTCTTC. The encoded protein is CASMPGLAVNNEQFF.

The CDR3 DNA follows: TGCGCCAGCAGCTTTACTCCGGGACACAACACTGAAGCTTTCTTT. Residues: CASSFTPGHNTEAFF. The genes are TRBV5-1 and TRBJ1-1; TRBD1 might be the D (6 bases). The CDR3 consists of 15 residues. The V end was cut by 2 bases, the J end by 2 bases, with 13 bases between. Germline V lookup: CDR1 SGHRS, CDR2 YFSETQ.

The chain couples TRBV19 to TRBJ2-1; D might be TRBD2 (5 bases). The germline V gene has CDR1 LNHDA and CDR2 SQIVND (reference sequence). This CDR3 region has 14 residues. V lost 7 bases and J 0 bases, leaving 10 bases between the germline ends. The CDR3 DNA follows: TGTGCCAGTAACGCGGGTTACTCCTACAATGAGCAGTTCTTC. Translation gives CASNAGYSYNEQFF.

The chain couples TRBV7-9 to TRBJ2-1; weak D call: TRBD1 (6 bases). V was cut by 2 bases and J by 8 bases, with 13 bases left in between. There are 14 residues in the CDR3. CDR1 and CDR2 from the germline V gene are SEHNR and FQNEAQ (reference sequence). The CDR3, as DNA: TGTGCCAGCAGCTTATTGGACAGTCGGGATGAGCAGTTCTTC. This codes for CASSLLDSRDEQFF.

This chain uses TRBV6-5 with TRBJ2-7; tentative D call: TRBD2 (6 bases). V was pared by 5 bases and J by 4 bases, with 18 bases between. Per germline, CDR1 MNHEY and CDR2 SVGAGI. The CDR3 is 15 residues long. This CDR3 reads CASSPMKRGGYEQYF. The CDR3 nucleotides read TGTGCCAGCAGTCCGATGAAAAGGGGAGGATACGAGCAGTACTTC.

The gene calls are TRBV7-2 and TRBJ1-1; D unresolved. Trimming removed 3 bases from V and 6 bases from J, with 11 bases in between. Germline loops: CDR1 SGHTA, CDR2 FQGNSA. The CDR3 has 13 amino acids. The CDR3 loop is CASSLVNSAEAFF. The CDR3 DNA reads TGTGCCAGCAGCTTGGTGAACAGTGCTGAAGCTTTCTTT.

The J gene is TRBJ2-7, the V gene TRBV9; the D is unclear. The CDR3 is made up of 14 amino acids. V was trimmed by 0 bases and J by 1 base, leaving 8 bases between them. Germline V CDR1 and CDR2: SGDLS, YYNGEE. The chain's CDR3 is CASSVETGSYEQYF. DNA of the CDR3: TGTGCCAGCAGCGTAGAAACCGGTTCCTACGAGCAGTACTTC.